The T cell receptor beta chain described here comes from a study of monozygotic twins with inflammatory bowel disease. The study, taken as a whole, reports: For IBD patients, clonotypes shared with others were fewer than for healthy twins, especially with disease activity.

A note on this clonotype: Its target is not known.

Germline lookup yields CDR1 ENHRY and CDR2 SYGVKD. The CDR3 runs to 15 residues. One entry per CDR3 protein, without DNA, is what TCRdb gives after re-calling the 5' RACE reads. The sample holds 350,000 to 550,000 distinct CDR3 sequences. Sample: blood. This TCR came from a human donor with ulcerative colitis or Crohn's disease, or a healthy co-twin of an affected twin (not recorded which). This chain uses TRBV10-3 with TRBJ1-4; the D gene TCRdb calls, TRBD1, cannot be checked with no DNA. Here the CDR3 reads CAISDAGGGNEKLFF.